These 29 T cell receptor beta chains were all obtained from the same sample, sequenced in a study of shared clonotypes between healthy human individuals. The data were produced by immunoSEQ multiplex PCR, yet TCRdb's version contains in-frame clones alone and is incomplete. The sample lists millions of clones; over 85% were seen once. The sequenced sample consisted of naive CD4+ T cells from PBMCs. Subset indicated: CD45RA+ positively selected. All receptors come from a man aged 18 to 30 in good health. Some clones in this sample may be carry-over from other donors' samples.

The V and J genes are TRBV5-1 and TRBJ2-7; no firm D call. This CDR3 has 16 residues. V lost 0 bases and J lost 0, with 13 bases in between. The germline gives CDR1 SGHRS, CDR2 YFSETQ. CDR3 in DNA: TGCGCCAGCAGCTTGGGTGGCAGCGTTCCCTCCTACGAGCAGTACTTC. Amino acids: CASSLGGSVPSYEQYF.

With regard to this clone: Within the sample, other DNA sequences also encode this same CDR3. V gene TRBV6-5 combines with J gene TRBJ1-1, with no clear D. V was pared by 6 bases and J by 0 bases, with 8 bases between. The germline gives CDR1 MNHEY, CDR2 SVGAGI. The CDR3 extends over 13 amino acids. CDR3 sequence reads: CASRLTVNTEAFF. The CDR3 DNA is TGTGCCAGCAGGCTCACGGTGAACACTGAAGCTTTCTTT.

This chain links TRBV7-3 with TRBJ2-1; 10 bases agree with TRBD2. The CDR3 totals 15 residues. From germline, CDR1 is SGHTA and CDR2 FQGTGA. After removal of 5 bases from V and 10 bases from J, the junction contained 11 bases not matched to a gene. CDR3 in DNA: TGTGCCAGCAGCGGGAGGAGCGGGAGGGGAGGGGAGCAGTTCTTC. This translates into CASSGRSGRGGEQFF.

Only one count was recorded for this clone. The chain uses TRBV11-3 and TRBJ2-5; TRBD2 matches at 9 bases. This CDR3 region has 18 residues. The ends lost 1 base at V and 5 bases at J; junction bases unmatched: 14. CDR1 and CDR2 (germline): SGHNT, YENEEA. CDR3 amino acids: CASSLAFSGSLSGETQYF. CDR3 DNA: TGTGCCAGCAGCTTAGCATTTAGCGGGAGTCTTTCTGGCGAGACCCAGTACTTC.

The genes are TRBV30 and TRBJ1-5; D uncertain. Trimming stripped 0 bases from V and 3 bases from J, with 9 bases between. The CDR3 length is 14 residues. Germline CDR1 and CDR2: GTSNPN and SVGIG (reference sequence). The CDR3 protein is CAWSVTGINQPQHF. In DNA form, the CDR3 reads TGTGCCTGGAGTGTTACGGGCATCAATCAGCCCCAGCATTTT.

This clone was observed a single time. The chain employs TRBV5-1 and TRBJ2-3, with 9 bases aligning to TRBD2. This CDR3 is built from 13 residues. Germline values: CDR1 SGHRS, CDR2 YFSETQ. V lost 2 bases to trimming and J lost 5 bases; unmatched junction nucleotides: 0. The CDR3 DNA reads TGCGCCAGCAGCTTACTAGCGGGAGATACGCAGTATTTT. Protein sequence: CASSLLAGDTQYF.

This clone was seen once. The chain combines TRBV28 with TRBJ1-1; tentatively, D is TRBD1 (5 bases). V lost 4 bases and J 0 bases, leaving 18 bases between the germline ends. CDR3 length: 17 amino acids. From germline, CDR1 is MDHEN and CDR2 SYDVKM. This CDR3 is CASSSPRTSGLNTEAFF. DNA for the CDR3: TGTGCCAGCAGTTCTCCGCGGACAAGCGGTTTGAACACTGAAGCTTTCTTT.

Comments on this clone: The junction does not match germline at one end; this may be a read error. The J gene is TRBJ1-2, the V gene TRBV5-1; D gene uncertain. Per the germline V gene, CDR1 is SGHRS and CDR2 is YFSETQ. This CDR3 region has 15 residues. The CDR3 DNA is TGCGCCAGCAGCTTGGGTATAGGGAGTAACGATGGCTACACCTTC. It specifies CASSLGIGSNDGYTF.

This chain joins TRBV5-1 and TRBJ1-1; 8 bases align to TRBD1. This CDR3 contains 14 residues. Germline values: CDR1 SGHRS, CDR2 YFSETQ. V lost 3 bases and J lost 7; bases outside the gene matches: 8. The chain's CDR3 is CASSSQGAGDEAFF. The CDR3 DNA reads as TGCGCCAGCAGCTCCCAGGGGGCAGGTGATGAAGCTTTCTTT. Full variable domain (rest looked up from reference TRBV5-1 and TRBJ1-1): KAGVTQTPRYLIKTRGQQVTLSCSPISGHRSVSWYQQTPGQGLQFLFEYFSETQRNKGNFPGRFSGRQFSNSRSEMNVSTLELGDSALYLCASSSQGAGDEAFFGQGTRLTVV.

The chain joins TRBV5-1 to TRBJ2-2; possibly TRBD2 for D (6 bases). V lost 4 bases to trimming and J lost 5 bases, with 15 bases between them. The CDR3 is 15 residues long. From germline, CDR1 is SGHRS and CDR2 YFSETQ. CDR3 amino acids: CASSIGTGRTGELFF. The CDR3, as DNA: TGCGCCAGCAGCATAGGGACTGGGCGGACCGGGGAGCTGTTTTTT.

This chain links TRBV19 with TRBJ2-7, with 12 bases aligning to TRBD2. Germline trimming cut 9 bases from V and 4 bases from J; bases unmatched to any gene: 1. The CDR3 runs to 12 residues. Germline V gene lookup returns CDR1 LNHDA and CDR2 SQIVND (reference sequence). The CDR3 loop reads CASGLAGYEQYF. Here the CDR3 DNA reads TGTGCCAGCGGACTAGCGGGATACGAGCAGTACTTC.

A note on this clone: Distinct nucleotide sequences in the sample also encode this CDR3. The CDR3 here is CASSPGQGRPQHF. The CDR3 DNA follows: TGTGCCAGCAGCCCGGGACAGGGAAGGCCCCAGCATTTT. This chain uses TRBV7-9 with TRBJ1-5; 9 bases match TRBD1. This CDR3 has 13 residues. V was clipped by 5 bases and J by 9 bases; unmatched bases: 5. Germline V lookup: CDR1 SEHNR, CDR2 FQNEAQ (reference sequence).

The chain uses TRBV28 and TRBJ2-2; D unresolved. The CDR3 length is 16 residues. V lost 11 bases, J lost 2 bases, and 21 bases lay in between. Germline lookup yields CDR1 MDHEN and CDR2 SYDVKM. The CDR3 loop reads CASTEVVGINTGELFF. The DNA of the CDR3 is TGTGCCTCCACCGAGGTAGTGGGGATTAACACCGGGGAGCTGTTTTTT.

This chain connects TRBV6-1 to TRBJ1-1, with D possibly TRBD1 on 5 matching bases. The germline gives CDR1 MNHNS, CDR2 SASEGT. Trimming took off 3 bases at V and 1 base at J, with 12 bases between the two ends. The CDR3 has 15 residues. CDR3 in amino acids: CASSEPGQGNTEAFF. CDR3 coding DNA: TGTGCCAGCAGTGAGCCGGGGCAGGGGAACACTGAAGCTTTCTTT.

The CDR3 is CASSRNTGGHTEAFF. The CDR3 coding sequence is TGTGCCAGCAGCCGTAATACAGGGGGCCACACTGAAGCTTTCTTT. This sequence joins TRBV5-4 and TRBJ1-1; 9 nucleotides match TRBD1. V trimming: 4 bases; J trimming: 3 bases; junction bases outside the gene matches: 7. The CDR3 consists of 15 residues. Germline V gene sequence: CDR1 SGHNT, CDR2 YYREEE (reference sequence).

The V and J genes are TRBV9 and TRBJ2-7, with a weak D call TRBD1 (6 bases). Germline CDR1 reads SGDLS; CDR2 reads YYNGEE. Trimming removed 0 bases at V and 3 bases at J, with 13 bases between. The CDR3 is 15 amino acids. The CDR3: CASSVVAGVDYEQYF. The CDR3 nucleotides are TGTGCCAGCAGCGTAGTCGCAGGGGTCGACTACGAGCAGTACTTC. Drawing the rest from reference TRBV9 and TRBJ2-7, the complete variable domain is DSGVTQTPKHLITATGQRVTLRCSPRSGDLSVYWYQQSLDQGLQFLIQYYNGEERAKGNILERFSAQQFPDLHSELNLSSLELGDSALYFCASSVVAGVDYEQYFGPGTRLTVT.

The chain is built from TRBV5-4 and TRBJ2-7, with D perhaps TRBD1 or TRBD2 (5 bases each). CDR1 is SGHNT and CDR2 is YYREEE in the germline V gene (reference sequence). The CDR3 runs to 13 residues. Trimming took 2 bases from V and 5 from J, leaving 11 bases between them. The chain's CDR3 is CASSFRGVDEQYF. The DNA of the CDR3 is TGTGCCAGCAGCTTCAGAGGGGTGGACGAGCAGTACTTC.

The CDR3 reads CASSLAGSSYEQYF. DNA of the CDR3: TGTGCCAGCAGTTTGGCGGGGAGCTCCTACGAGCAGTACTTC. J is TRBJ2-7 and V is TRBV6-5; D is possibly TRBD2 (6 bases). The CDR3 has 14 residues. V dropped 4 bases and J dropped 0 bases, with 10 bases sitting between them. From germline, CDR1 is MNHEY and CDR2 SVGAGI.

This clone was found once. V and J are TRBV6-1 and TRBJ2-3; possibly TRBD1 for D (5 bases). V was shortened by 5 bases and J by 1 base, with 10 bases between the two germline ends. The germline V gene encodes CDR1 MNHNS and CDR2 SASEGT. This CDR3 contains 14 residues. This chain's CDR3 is CASSRRDRTDTQYF. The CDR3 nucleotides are TGTGCCAGCAGTCGCAGGGATCGCACAGATACGCAGTATTTT.

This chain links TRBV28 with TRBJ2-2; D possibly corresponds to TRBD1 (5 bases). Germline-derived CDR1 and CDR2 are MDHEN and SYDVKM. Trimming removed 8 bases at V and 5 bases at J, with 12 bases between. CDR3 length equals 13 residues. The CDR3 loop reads CASGQVGTGELFF. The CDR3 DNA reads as TGTGCCAGCGGACAAGTCGGGACCGGGGAGCTGTTTTTT.

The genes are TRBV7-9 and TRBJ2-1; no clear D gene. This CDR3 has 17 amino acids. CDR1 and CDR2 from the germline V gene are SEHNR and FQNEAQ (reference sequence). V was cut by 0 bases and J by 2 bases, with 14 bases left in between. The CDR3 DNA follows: TGTGCCAGCAGCTTAGCTTGGTCGACCGAGCCCTACAATGAGCAGTTCTTC. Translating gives CASSLAWSTEPYNEQFF.

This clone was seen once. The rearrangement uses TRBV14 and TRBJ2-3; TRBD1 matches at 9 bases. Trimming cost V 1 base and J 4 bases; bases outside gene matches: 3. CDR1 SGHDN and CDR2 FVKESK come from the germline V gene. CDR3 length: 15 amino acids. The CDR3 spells CASSQVGQGADTQYF. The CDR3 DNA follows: TGTGCCAGCAGCCAAGTGGGACAGGGTGCAGATACGCAGTATTTT.

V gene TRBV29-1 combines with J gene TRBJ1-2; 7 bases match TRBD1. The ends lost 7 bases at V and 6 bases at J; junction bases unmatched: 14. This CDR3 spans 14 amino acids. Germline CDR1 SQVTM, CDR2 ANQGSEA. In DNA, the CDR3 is TGCAGCGCGTCAGGGGGAGGAGATCCGGATGGCTACACCTTC. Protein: CSASGGGDPDGYTF.

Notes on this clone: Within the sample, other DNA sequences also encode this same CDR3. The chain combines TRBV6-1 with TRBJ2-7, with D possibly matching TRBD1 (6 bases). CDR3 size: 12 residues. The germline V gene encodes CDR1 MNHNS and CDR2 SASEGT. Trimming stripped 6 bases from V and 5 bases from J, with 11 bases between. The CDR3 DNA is TGTGCCAGCAGCGAAACAGGGAACGAGCAGTACTTC. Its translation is CASSETGNEQYF.

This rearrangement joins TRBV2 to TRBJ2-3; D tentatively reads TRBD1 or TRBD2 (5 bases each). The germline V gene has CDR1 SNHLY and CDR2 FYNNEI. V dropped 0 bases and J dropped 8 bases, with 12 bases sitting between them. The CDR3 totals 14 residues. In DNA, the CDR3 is TGTGCCAGCAGTGAAGCGTGGGGGTCCTCTACGCAGTATTTT. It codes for CASSEAWGSSTQYF.

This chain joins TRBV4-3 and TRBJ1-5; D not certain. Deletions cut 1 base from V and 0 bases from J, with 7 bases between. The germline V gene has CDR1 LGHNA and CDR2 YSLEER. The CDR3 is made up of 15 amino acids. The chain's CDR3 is CASSQATGSNQPQHF. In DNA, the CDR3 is TGCGCCAGCAGCCAAGCAACGGGTAGCAATCAGCCCCAGCATTTT.

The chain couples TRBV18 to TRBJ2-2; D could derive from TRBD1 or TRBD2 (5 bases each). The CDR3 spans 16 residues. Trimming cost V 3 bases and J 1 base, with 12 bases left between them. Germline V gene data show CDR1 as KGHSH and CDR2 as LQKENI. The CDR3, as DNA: TGTGCCAGCTCACCCGGGGCAGGGCTGAACACCGGGGAGCTGTTTTTT. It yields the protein CASSPGAGLNTGELFF.

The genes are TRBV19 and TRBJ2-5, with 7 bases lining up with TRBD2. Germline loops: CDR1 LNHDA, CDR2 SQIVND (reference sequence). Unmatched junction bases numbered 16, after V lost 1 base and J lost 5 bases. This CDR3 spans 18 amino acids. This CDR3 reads CASSIVGLAAGMRETQYF. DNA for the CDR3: TGTGCCAGTAGTATAGTTGGGCTAGCGGCCGGGATGCGGGAGACCCAGTACTTC.

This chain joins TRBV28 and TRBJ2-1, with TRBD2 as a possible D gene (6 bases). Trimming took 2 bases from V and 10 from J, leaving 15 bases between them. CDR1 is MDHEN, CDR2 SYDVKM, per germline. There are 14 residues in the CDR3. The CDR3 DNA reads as TGTGCCAGCAGTTTAGCGGGACCCTTAGGGGAGCAGTTCTTC. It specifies CASSLAGPLGEQFF.